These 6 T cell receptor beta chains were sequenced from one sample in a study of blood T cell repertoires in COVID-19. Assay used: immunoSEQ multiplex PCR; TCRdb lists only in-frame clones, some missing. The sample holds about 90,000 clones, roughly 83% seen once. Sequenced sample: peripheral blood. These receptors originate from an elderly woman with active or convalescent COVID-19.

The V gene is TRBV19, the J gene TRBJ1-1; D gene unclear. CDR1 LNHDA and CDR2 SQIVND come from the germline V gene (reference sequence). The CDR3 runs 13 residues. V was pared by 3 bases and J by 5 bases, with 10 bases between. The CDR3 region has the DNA TGTGCCAGTAGTATGCCGGGTGTGACTGAAGCTTTCTTT. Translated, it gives CASSMPGVTEAFF.

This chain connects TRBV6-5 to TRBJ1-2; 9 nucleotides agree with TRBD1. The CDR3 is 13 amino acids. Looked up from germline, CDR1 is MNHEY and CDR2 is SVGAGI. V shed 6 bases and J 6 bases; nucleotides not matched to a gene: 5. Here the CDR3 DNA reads TGTGCCAGCAGACCGGACAGGGGAGATGGCTACACCTTC. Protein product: CASRPDRGDGYTF.

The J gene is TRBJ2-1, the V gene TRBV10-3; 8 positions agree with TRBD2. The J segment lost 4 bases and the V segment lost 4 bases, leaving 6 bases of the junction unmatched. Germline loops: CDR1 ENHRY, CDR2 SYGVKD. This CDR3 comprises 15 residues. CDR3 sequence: CAISGVSGAYNEQFF. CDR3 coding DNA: TGTGCCATCAGTGGGGTTAGCGGGGCTTACAATGAGCAGTTCTTC.

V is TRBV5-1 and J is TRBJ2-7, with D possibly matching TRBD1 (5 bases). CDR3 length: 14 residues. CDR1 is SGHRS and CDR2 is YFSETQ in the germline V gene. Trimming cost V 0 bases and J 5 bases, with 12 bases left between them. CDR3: CASSLAQGLDEQYF. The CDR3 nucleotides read TGCGCCAGCAGCTTGGCCCAGGGATTAGACGAGCAGTACTTC.

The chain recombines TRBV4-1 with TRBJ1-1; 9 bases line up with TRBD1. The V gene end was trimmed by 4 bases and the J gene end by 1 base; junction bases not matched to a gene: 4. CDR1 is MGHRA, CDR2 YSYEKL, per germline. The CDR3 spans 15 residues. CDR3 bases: TGCGCCAGCAGCCGCACAGGGGGCTCGAACACTGAAGCTTTCTTT. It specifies CASSRTGGSNTEAFF.

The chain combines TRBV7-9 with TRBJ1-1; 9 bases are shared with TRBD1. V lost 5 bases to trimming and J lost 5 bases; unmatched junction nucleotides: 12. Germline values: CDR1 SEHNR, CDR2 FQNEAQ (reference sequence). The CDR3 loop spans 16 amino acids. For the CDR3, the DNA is TGTGCCAGCAGCACCTTGACAGGGGGAGTAGGGACTGAAGCTTTCTTT. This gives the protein CASSTLTGGVGTEAFF. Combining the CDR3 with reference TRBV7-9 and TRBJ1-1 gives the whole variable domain DTGVSQNPRHKITKRGQNVTFRCDPISEHNRLYWYRQTLGQGPEFLTYFQNEAQLEKSRLLSDRFSAERPKGSFSTLEIQRTEQGDSAMYLCASSTLTGGVGTEAFFGQGTRLTVV.